This TCR beta chain stems from a study of T cell responses to AZD1222 COVID-19 vaccine. Both about-4-week and about-12-week second-dose recipients were combined. Points on this clone: The antigen remains undetermined.

Study-wide results and limits: The donor cohort was predominantly white British with a female majority, and clonal diversity may have been underestimated. Repertoires were obtained only post-peak T cell response. Reportedly, nearly half the spike-specific TCRs target unmutated variant regions.

V lost 5 bases to trimming and J lost 4 bases, with 8 bases between them. The CDR3 extends over 12 amino acids. CDR1 SEHNR and CDR2 FQNEAQ come from the germline V gene (reference sequence). Data came from immunoSEQ multiplex PCR; TCRdb stores just in-frame clones and leaves some out. The profile covers 92,000 or so clones, with around 91% appearing a single time and 5% to 6.5% taken by the ten largest. This clonotype originated in an adult who received the AZD1222 COVID-19 vaccine. The sequencing here drew on peripheral blood, taken 28 days after the second AZD1222 dose. The chain has TRBV7-9 and TRBJ1-2; no definite D call. The CDR3 sequence: CASSPEVYGYTF. The CDR3 DNA reads as TGTGCCAGCAGCCCAGAGGTCTATGGCTACACCTTC. Supplemented by reference TRBV7-9 and TRBJ1-2, the full variable domain reads DTGVSQNPRHKITKRGQNVTFRCDPISEHNRLYWYRQTLGQGPEFLTYFQNEAQLEKSRLLSDRFSAERPKGSFSTLEIQRTEQGDSAMYLCASSPEVYGYTFGSGTRLTVV.